The 31 T cell receptor beta chains below all came from one sample that was sequenced in a study of cytomegalovirus exposure and HLA in healthy donors. Researchers ran the PCR with 60 Vbeta and 13 Jbeta primers. Produced via immunoSEQ multiplex PCR; TCRdb's table is partial and in-frame only. The repertoire shows roughly 100,000 clones; the top ten hold 0.5% to 0.7%. Specimen: PBMCs. Receptors were obtained from a man over 45 in good health and CMV-seronegative.

The V gene is TRBV12-5, the J gene TRBJ2-3; D possibly corresponds to TRBD2 (6 bases). The CDR3 loop spans 16 amino acids. V shed 1 base and J shed 0 bases, with 11 bases lying between them. CDR1 is LGHNT, CDR2 FRNRAP, per germline. The CDR3 nucleotides read TGTGCTAGTGGTTTGGGCCTAGCGTCGAGCACAGATACGCAGTATTTT. Amino acids: CASGLGLASSTDTQYF.

This sequence joins TRBV4-3 and TRBJ2-7; the match to TRBD2 covers 12 bases. Germline V CDR1 and CDR2: LGHNA, YSLEER. Trimming at V came to 3 bases and at J to 2 bases, leaving 2 bases not matched to a gene. CDR3 size: 15 residues. CDR3 bases: TGCGCCAGCAGCCAGTGGACTAGCGGGACCTACGAGCAGTACTTC. Encoded protein: CASSQWTSGTYEQYF.

This chain connects TRBV4-3 to TRBJ2-1; the D gene is possibly TRBD1 (5 bases). V was pared by 4 bases and J by 8 bases, with 12 bases between. The CDR3 totals 13 residues. Germline CDR1 and CDR2: LGHNA and YSLEER. CDR3 sequence reads: CASSLRDFDEQFF. CDR3 nucleotides: TGCGCCAGCAGCCTCAGGGATTTCGATGAGCAGTTCTTC.

This sequence joins TRBV30 and TRBJ1-3; maybe TRBD1 (5 bases). CDR1 and CDR2 (germline): GTSNPN, SVGIG (reference sequence). Trimming stripped 0 bases from V and 0 bases from J, with 12 bases between. This CDR3 has 16 amino acids. The CDR3 DNA is TGTGCCTGGAGTGTACGCCCAGGGTCCTCTGGAAACACCATATATTTT. Its translation is CAWSVRPGSSGNTIYF. Full variable domain (outside the CDR3, taken from reference TRBV30 and TRBJ1-3): SQTIHQWPATLVQPVGSPLSLECTVEGTSNPNLYWYRQAAGRGLQLLFYSVGIGQISSEVPQNLSASRPQDRQFILSSKKLLLSDSGFYLCAWSVRPGSSGNTIYFGEGSWLTVV.

This chain links TRBV4-3 with TRBJ2-4; a weak D match, TRBD2 (5 bases). Germline-derived CDR1 and CDR2 are LGHNA and YSLEER. The V end lost 4 bases, the J end lost 3 bases, and 16 bases lay between the germline ends. The CDR3 sequence is 16 residues long. The CDR3 DNA sequence: TGCGCCAGCAGCCCAAAGGCCGGGATCGGCAAAAACATTCAGTACTTC. This sequence encodes CASSPKAGIGKNIQYF.

The chain is built from TRBV7-8 and TRBJ2-5; TRBD2 aligns across 7 bases. V was clipped by 3 bases and J by 4 bases; unmatched bases: 5. Germline CDR1 is SGHVS and CDR2 is FQNEAQ. CDR3 length: 14 residues. The CDR3 sequence is CASSFAGERETQYF. The CDR3, as DNA: TGTGCCAGCAGCTTCGCGGGAGAAAGAGAGACCCAGTACTTC.

The CDR3 loop reads CASSLGGYGAKNIQYF. The CDR3 DNA is TGCGCCAGCTCCTTAGGGGGCTATGGAGCCAAAAACATTCAGTACTTC. V and J are TRBV5-1 and TRBJ2-4, with TRBD1 matching 7 bases. There are 16 residues in the CDR3. From germline, CDR1 is SGHRS and CDR2 YFSETQ. The ends lost 7 bases at V and 0 bases at J; junction bases unmatched: 10.

The V gene is TRBV2, the J gene TRBJ1-6, with D possibly TRBD1 on 6 matching bases. The CDR3 runs 15 residues. Germline-derived CDR1 and CDR2 are SNHLY and FYNNEI. V lost 5 bases and J 7 bases, leaving 15 bases between the germline ends. The CDR3 DNA reads TGTGCCAGCAGTATACAGGGTGTTGGGAATTCACCCCTCCACTTT. Its translation is CASSIQGVGNSPLHF.

This chain uses TRBV11-3 with TRBJ2-1; tentatively, D is TRBD1 (6 bases). Trimming took 1 base from V and 8 from J, leaving 9 bases between them. This CDR3 has 13 residues. CDR1 and CDR2 from the germline V gene are SGHNT and YENEEA. CDR3 DNA sequence: TGTGCCAGCAGCTTAGTCCCAGGGGATGAGCAGTTCTTC. This codes for CASSLVPGDEQFF.

This chain joins TRBV19 and TRBJ2-7; 7 bases agree with TRBD1. Germline CDR1 and CDR2: LNHDA and SQIVND (reference sequence). The CDR3 contains 14 residues. The V and J ends lost 4 bases and 1 base, in that order; junction bases with no gene match: 4. CDR3 in DNA: TGTGCCAGTAGTACGACAGGGATTTCCTACGAGCAGTACTTC. This sequence encodes CASSTTGISYEQYF.

The chain links TRBV18 to TRBJ2-5; 8 bases are shared with TRBD1. From germline, CDR1 is KGHSH and CDR2 LQKENI. The CDR3 extends over 16 amino acids. Unmatched junction bases numbered 12, after V lost 5 bases and J lost 4 bases. The CDR3 here is CASSKGDRGMSETQYF. CDR3 DNA: TGTGCCAGCTCAAAGGGAGACAGGGGAATGTCAGAGACCCAGTACTTC.

The chain has TRBV6-1 and TRBJ2-3, with TRBD2 matching 11 bases. J was trimmed by 7 bases and V by 5 bases; bases with no gene match: 2. Germline lookup yields CDR1 MNHNS and CDR2 SASEGT. This CDR3 contains 13 residues. CDR3 sequence reads: CASSTSGSYTQYF. The CDR3 DNA follows: TGTGCCAGCAGTACTAGCGGGAGTTATACGCAGTATTTT.

The chain employs TRBV4-3 and TRBJ2-2; 7 positions match TRBD1. This CDR3 comprises 15 residues. Trimming took 5 bases from V and 7 from J; bases not matched to a gene: 10. Germline CDR1 LGHNA, CDR2 YSLEER. Written as DNA, the CDR3 is TGCGCCAGCAGCTATCGGGACAGTATGATCGGGGAGCTGTTTTTT. Its protein is CASSYRDSMIGELFF.

V usage is TRBV5-1 and J usage is TRBJ2-2; the match to TRBD1 covers 10 bases. Germline CDR1 SGHRS, CDR2 YFSETQ. This CDR3 region has 13 residues. Trimming removed 8 bases from V and 4 bases from J; junction bases left unmatched: 2. The CDR3 DNA follows: TGCGCCAGTGGACAGGGGGTCACCGGGGAGCTGTTTTTT. Its translation is CASGQGVTGELFF.

The J gene is TRBJ1-2, the V gene TRBV11-3; the D is unclear. Germline values: CDR1 SGHNT, CDR2 YENEEA. The CDR3 length is 13 residues. V lost 5 bases and J 4 bases, leaving 11 bases between the germline ends. The CDR3 loop reads CASSRVGSYGYTF. The CDR3 DNA reads TGTGCCAGCAGCCGCGTGGGGAGCTATGGCTACACCTTC.

The rearrangement links TRBV29-1 to TRBJ2-3; TRBD2 aligns across 10 bases. Per the germline V gene, CDR1 is SQVTM and CDR2 is ANQGSEA. The V and J ends lost 2 bases and 6 bases, in that order; junction bases with no gene match: 5. The CDR3 spans 14 residues. The CDR3 region is CSVEKRGGGDTQYF. The CDR3 DNA follows: TGCAGCGTTGAAAAGCGGGGGGGCGGGGATACGCAGTATTTT.

This chain connects TRBV6-1 to TRBJ1-1; D is perhaps TRBD1 (6 bases). The V end was cut by 6 bases, the J end by 5 bases, with 16 bases between. CDR3 length equals 14 residues. Germline CDR1 reads MNHNS; CDR2 reads SASEGT. The CDR3 sequence: CASSLGGQGTEAFF. The CDR3, as DNA: TGTGCCAGCAGCCTGGGGGGGCAGGGGACTGAAGCTTTCTTT.

This rearrangement joins TRBV7-9 to TRBJ1-5; 10 positions match TRBD1. V dropped 5 bases and J dropped 3; count of bases not matched to a gene: 4. Germline V lookup: CDR1 SEHNR, CDR2 FQNEAQ (reference sequence). The CDR3 length is 15 residues. The CDR3 loop reads CASSRTGGFNQPQHF. CDR3 DNA: TGTGCCAGCAGCCGGACAGGGGGTTTCAATCAGCCCCAGCATTTT.

The chain is built from TRBV18 and TRBJ2-2; TRBD1 matches 8 bases. CDR3 size: 15 residues. Germline CDR1 and CDR2: KGHSH and LQKENI. V dropped 3 bases and J dropped 1; count of bases not matched to a gene: 1. CDR3 region: CASSPTGGNTGELFF. The CDR3 bases are TGTGCCAGCTCACCCACAGGGGGGAACACCGGGGAGCTGTTTTTT.

The rearrangement links TRBV5-6 to TRBJ1-2, with TRBD1 matching over 7 bases. Trimming cost V 1 base and J 4 bases; bases outside gene matches: 4. This CDR3 is built from 14 residues. Germline CDR1 SGHDT, CDR2 YYEEEE. CDR3 sequence reads: CASSLTTGSYGYTF. The DNA for the CDR3 is TGTGCCAGCAGCTTGACGACAGGGTCCTATGGCTACACCTTC.

The chain carries TRBV19 and TRBJ2-7; TRBD1 matches 7 bases. V was pared by 3 bases and J by 1 base, with 6 bases of the junction left unmatched. The germline V gene encodes CDR1 LNHDA and CDR2 SQIVND (reference sequence). CDR3 size: 15 residues. The CDR3 DNA sequence: TGTGCCAGTAGTATCGTCAGGGGGTATTCCTACGAGCAGTACTTC. Encoded protein: CASSIVRGYSYEQYF.

This rearrangement joins TRBV6-1 to TRBJ1-1; tentative D call: TRBD1 (5 bases). V lost 3 bases, J lost 11 bases, and 19 bases lay in between. CDR3 length: 14 residues. Germline loops: CDR1 MNHNS, CDR2 SASEGT. CDR3 nucleotides: TGTGCCAGCAGTGATTTGGGGGGGGGTCTGGTGGCTTTCTTT. Its translation: CASSDLGGGLVAFF.

The rearrangement joins TRBV7-2 to TRBJ2-7; 8 nucleotides align to TRBD1. From germline, CDR1 is SGHTA and CDR2 FQGNSA. This CDR3 contains 16 residues. The trim removed 5 bases at V and 2 bases at J, leaving 11 bases unmatched. CDR3 in DNA: TGTGCCAGCAGCCCACGACAGGGGACCCTAGCCTACGAGCAGTACTTC. Translated, it gives CASSPRQGTLAYEQYF.

The rearrangement links TRBV19 to TRBJ1-4; 8 bases fit TRBD1. V gave up 5 bases and J gave up 7 bases; unmatched junction bases: 6. There are 14 residues in the CDR3. Germline CDR1 and CDR2: LNHDA and SQIVND (reference sequence). CDR3 DNA: TGTGCCAGTAGTTCGACAGGGGTGGCTGAAAAACTGTTTTTT. This gives the protein CASSSTGVAEKLFF.

V gene TRBV9 combines with J gene TRBJ1-2, with no clear D. Germline V CDR1 and CDR2: SGDLS, YYNGEE. The CDR3 is made up of 14 amino acids. V gave up 4 bases and J gave up 4 bases, with 14 bases separating them. Here the CDR3 reads CASSPALESYGYTF. The CDR3 coding sequence is TGTGCCAGCAGCCCAGCCCTGGAGAGCTATGGCTACACCTTC.

CDR3 loop: CASSSRTGWFGYEQYF. The CDR3 DNA sequence: TGTGCCAGCAGCTCACGGACAGGGTGGTTTGGCTACGAGCAGTACTTC. The V gene is TRBV7-9, the J gene TRBJ2-7; 8 positions agree with TRBD1. Germline CDR1 reads SEHNR; CDR2 reads FQNEAQ (reference sequence). The trim removed 4 bases at V and 3 bases at J, leaving 11 bases unmatched. The CDR3 extends over 16 amino acids.

This rearrangement joins TRBV2 to TRBJ2-2, with D perhaps matching TRBD1 (6 bases). The length of the CDR3 is 16 residues. Germline V gene lookup returns CDR1 SNHLY and CDR2 FYNNEI. V was clipped by 6 bases and J by 6 bases, with 20 bases between them. In DNA, the CDR3 is TGTGCCAGCAGCCTTACAGGGAGTCATCGGGCCGGGGAGCTGTTTTTT. Residues: CASSLTGSHRAGELFF.

The CDR3 sequence is CSVETPRGLVADTQYF. The CDR3 DNA sequence: TGCAGCGTTGAAACCCCCAGGGGGCTCGTCGCAGATACGCAGTATTTT. V and J are TRBV29-1 and TRBJ2-3, with 8 bases fitting TRBD1. CDR3 length: 16 residues. V lost 2 bases to trimming and J lost 4 bases; unmatched junction nucleotides: 11. Germline V lookup: CDR1 SQVTM, CDR2 ANQGSEA.

The chain couples TRBV19 to TRBJ2-7; tentative D call: TRBD1 (6 bases). Germline V CDR1 and CDR2: LNHDA, SQIVND (reference sequence). V gave up 0 bases and J gave up 4 bases, with 10 bases separating them. The CDR3 spans 14 residues. The CDR3 bases are TGTGCCAGTAGTATAGATTTGGGACAATACGAGCAGTACTTC. This sequence encodes CASSIDLGQYEQYF.

This rearrangement joins TRBV4-1 to TRBJ2-1; tentatively, D is TRBD2 (5 bases). Germline V gene data show CDR1 as MGHRA and CDR2 as YSYEKL. V lost 3 bases and J lost 7, with 13 bases in between. The CDR3 runs 14 residues. The CDR3 bases are TGCGCCAGCAGCCACGTCCAGAGAGGGAATGAGCAGTTCTTC. This gives the protein CASSHVQRGNEQFF.

Worth noting for this clone: Different DNA sequences within this sample yield the same CDR3. This chain connects TRBV18 to TRBJ2-7; unclear D gene. V lost 3 bases and J lost 0, with 12 bases in between. This CDR3 contains 15 residues. CDR1 KGHSH and CDR2 LQKENI come from the germline V gene. The CDR3 reads CASSPTQALSYEQYF. The CDR3 region has the DNA TGTGCCAGCTCACCCACCCAGGCCCTCTCCTACGAGCAGTACTTC.